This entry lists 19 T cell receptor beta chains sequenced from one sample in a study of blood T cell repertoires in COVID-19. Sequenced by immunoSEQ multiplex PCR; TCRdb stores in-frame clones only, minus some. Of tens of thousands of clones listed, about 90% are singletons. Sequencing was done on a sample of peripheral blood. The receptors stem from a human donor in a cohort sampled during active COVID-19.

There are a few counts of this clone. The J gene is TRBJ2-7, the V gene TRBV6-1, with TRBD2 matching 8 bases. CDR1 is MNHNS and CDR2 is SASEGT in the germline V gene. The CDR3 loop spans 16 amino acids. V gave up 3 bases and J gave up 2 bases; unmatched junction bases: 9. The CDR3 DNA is TGTGCCAGCAGTGAGTTCGGACTAGCTGACACCTACGAGCAGTACTTC. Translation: CASSEFGLADTYEQYF.

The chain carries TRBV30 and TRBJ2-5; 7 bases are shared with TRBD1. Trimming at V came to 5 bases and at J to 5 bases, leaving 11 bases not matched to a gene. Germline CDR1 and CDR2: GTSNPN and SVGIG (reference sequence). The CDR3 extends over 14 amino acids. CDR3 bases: TGTGCCTGGTCAGCCGGGACAGCGAGGGAGACCCAGTACTTC. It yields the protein CAWSAGTARETQYF.

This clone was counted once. The CDR3 sequence: CASSVKQGASSPLHF. CDR3 nucleotides: TGTGCCAGCAGTGTTAAACAGGGGGCTAGTTCACCCCTCCACTTT. The V call is TRBV2, the J call TRBJ1-6, with 9 nucleotides matching TRBD1. Per germline, CDR1 SNHLY and CDR2 FYNNEI. V gave up 4 bases and J gave up 9 bases; unmatched junction bases: 7. The CDR3 runs 15 residues.

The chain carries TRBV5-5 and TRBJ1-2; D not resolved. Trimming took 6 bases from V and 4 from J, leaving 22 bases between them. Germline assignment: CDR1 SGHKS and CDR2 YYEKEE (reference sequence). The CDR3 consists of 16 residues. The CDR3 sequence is CASIKMVPGTVYGYTF. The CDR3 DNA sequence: TGTGCCAGCATCAAAATGGTCCCGGGTACCGTCTATGGCTACACCTTC.

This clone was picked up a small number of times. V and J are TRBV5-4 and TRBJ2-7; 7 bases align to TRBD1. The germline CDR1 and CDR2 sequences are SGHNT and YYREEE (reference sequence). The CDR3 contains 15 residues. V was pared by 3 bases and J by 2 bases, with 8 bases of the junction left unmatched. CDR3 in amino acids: CASSSYRDSTYEQYF. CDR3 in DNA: TGTGCCAGCAGCTCCTATCGGGACAGTACCTACGAGCAGTACTTC.

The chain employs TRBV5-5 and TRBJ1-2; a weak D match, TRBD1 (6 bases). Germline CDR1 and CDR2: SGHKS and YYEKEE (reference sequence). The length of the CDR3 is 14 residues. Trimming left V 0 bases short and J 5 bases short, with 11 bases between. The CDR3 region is CASSLGWDKYGYTF. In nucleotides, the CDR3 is TGTGCCAGCAGCTTGGGGTGGGACAAGTATGGCTACACCTTC.

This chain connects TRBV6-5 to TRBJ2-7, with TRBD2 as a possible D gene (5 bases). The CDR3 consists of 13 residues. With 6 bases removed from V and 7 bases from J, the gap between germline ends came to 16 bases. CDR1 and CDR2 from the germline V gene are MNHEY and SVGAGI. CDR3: CASSLTGSGEQYF. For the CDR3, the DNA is TGTGCCAGCAGCCTTACTGGATCGGGAGAGCAGTACTTC.

CDR3 DNA sequence: TGCAGCGTTGAATTACCGGGGGGCACAGATACGCAGTATTTT. Its translation is CSVELPGGTDTQYF. The genes are TRBV29-1 and TRBJ2-3, with D maybe TRBD2 (6 bases). V dropped 2 bases and J dropped 1 base, with 10 bases sitting between them. Per the germline V gene, CDR1 is SQVTM and CDR2 is ANQGSEA. This CDR3 contains 14 residues.

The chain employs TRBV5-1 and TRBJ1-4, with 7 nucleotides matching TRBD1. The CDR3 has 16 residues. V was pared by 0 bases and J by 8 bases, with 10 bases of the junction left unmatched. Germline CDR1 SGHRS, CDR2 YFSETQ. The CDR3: CASSLGGFGQAEKLFF. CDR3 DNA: TGCGCCAGCAGCTTGGGAGGGTTTGGACAGGCCGAAAAACTGTTTTTT. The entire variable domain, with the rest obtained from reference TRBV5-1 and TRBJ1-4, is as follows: KAGVTQTPRYLIKTRGQQVTLSCSPISGHRSVSWYQQTPGQGLQFLFEYFSETQRNKGNFPGRFSGRQFSNSRSEMNVSTLELGDSALYLCASSLGGFGQAEKLFFGSGTQLSVL.

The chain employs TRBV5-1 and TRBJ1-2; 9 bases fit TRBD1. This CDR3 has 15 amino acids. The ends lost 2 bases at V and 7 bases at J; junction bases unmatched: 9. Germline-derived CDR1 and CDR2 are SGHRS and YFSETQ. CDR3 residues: CASSLGTGLRGGYTF. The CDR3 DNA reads TGCGCCAGCAGCTTAGGGACAGGGCTTAGAGGTGGCTACACCTTC.

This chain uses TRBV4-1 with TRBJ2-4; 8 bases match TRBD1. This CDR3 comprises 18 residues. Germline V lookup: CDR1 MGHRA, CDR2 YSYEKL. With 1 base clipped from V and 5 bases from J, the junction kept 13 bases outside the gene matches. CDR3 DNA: TGCGCCAGCAGCCAAGTGGCGATGCCAGGGGGCACTCAAAACATTCAGTACTTC. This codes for CASSQVAMPGGTQNIQYF.

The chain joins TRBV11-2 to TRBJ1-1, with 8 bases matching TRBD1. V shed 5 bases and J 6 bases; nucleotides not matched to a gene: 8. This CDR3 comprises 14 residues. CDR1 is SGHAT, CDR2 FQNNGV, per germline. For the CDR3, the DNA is TGTGCCAGCAGCGAAATACAGGGGGGGGCTGAAGCTTTCTTT. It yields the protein CASSEIQGGAEAFF.

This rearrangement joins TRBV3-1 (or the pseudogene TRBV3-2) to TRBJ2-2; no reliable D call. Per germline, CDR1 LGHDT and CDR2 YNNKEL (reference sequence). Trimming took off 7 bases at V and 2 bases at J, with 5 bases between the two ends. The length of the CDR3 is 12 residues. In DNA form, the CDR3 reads TGTGCCAGCAATCTAAACACCGGGGAGCTGTTTTTT. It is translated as CASNLNTGELFF.

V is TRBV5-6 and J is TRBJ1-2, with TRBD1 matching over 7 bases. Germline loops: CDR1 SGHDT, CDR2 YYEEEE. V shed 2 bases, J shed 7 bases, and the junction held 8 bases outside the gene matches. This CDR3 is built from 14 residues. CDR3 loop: CASSLSTGAGGYTF. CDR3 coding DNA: TGTGCCAGCAGCTTATCCACAGGGGCGGGTGGCTACACCTTC.

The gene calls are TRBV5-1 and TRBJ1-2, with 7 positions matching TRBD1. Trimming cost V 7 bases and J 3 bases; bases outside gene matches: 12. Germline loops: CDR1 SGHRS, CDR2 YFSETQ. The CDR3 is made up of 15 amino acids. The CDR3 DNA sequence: TGCGCCAGCTCAAATTCCGGGACAGAGTACTATGGCTACACCTTC. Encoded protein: CASSNSGTEYYGYTF.

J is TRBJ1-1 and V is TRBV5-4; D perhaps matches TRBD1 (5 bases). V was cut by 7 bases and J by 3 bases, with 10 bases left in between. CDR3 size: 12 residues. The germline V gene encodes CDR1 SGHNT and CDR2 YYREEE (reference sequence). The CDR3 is CASGPGDTEAFF. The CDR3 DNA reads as TGTGCCAGCGGCCCGGGGGACACTGAAGCTTTCTTT.

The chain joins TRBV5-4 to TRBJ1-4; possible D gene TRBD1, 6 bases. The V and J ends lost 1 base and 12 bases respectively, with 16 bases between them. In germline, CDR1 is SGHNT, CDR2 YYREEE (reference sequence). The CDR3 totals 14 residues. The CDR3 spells CASSLWGGGSELFF. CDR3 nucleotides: TGTGCCAGCAGCTTGTGGGGGGGCGGGAGTGAACTGTTTTTT.

The CDR3 spells CASSLVLYRAGYTF. CDR3 DNA: TGTGCCAGCAGCTTAGTCCTTTACAGGGCGGGCTACACCTTC. The chain joins TRBV13 to TRBJ1-2; perhaps TRBD1 as D (6 bases). Trimming stripped 1 base from V and 8 bases from J, with 14 bases between. The length of the CDR3 is 14 residues. CDR1 is PRHDT and CDR2 is FYEKMQ in the germline V gene (reference sequence).

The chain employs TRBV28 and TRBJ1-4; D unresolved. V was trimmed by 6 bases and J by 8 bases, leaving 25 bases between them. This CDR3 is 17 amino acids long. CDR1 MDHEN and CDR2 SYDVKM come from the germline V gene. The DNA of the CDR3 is TGTGCCAGCAGCGTGACTTGGGAGGAGATAACAACCGAAAAACTGTTTTTT. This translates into CASSVTWEEITTEKLFF.